Presented here are 31 T cell receptor beta chains from one specimen sequenced in a study of human T cells and chemical hapten exposure. Indicated time point: patch test 2, 6 weeks after DPC sensitization. Regarding treatment: therapeutic diphenylcyclopropenone sensitization with weekly scalp DPC. TCRdb re-called the RACE reads through MiXCR, storing one row per CDR3 protein. This table has about 350,000 distinct CDR3 sequences, about 6% appearing once. The source material was whole blood, sampled in connection with sensitization to the hapten diphenylcyclopropenone (DPC). The receptors were gathered from a woman aged 18 to 35 with alopecia areata. Some clones in this sample may be carry-over from other donors' samples.

The chain couples TRBV10-3 to TRBJ2-1, with TRBD1 matching over 7 bases. Per the germline V gene, CDR1 is ENHRY and CDR2 is SYGVKD. V shed 3 bases, J shed 9 bases, and the junction held 2 bases outside the gene matches. The CDR3 sequence is 12 residues long. CDR3 region: CAISERDSEQFF. In DNA, the CDR3 is TGTGCCATCAGTGAAAGGGACAGTGAGCAGTTCTTC.

This clonotype was seen repeatedly, ten times or more. The rearrangement uses TRBV5-6 and TRBJ2-4; TRBD1 matches 7 bases. The CDR3 is 16 amino acids. Trimming took 4 bases from V and 1 from J; bases not matched to a gene: 8. The germline V gene has CDR1 SGHDT and CDR2 YYEEEE. The CDR3 loop reads CASSEDRDEAKNIQYF. The CDR3 DNA sequence: TGTGCCAGCAGCGAAGACAGGGATGAGGCCAAAAACATTCAGTACTTC.

The table lists this clonotype with a few counts. The chain joins TRBV5-1 to TRBJ2-5; TRBD1 matches at 7 bases. The germline gives CDR1 SGHRS, CDR2 YFSETQ. V lost 4 bases, J lost 5 bases, and 8 bases stayed unmatched. The CDR3 is made up of 14 amino acids. The DNA of the CDR3 is TGCGCCAGCAGCCCCCCACAGGGGTGGGAGACCCAGTACTTC. Translation gives CASSPPQGWETQYF.

The rearrangement uses TRBV24-1 and TRBJ1-4; TRBD1 aligns across 9 bases. Germline assignment: CDR1 KGHDR and CDR2 SFDVKD. V trimming: 4 bases; J trimming: 5 bases; junction bases outside the gene matches: 4. The CDR3 contains 15 residues. Written as DNA, the CDR3 is TGTGCCACCAGTGACCCCGGGACAGGGAATGAAAAACTGTTTTTT. Its protein is CATSDPGTGNEKLFF.

Here the CDR3 DNA reads TGTGCCAGCAGCTCCGCCGGGACTATAATAAGGCAGTACTTC. It is translated as CASSSAGTIIRQYF. The gene calls are TRBV6-2 or TRBV6-3 and TRBJ2-5; 7 bases align to TRBD2. This CDR3 has 14 residues. Germline loops: CDR1 MNHEY, CDR2 SVGEGT. After removal of 6 bases from V and 11 bases from J, the junction contained 15 bases not matched to a gene.

This clonotype was seen repeatedly, ten times or more. CDR3 residues: CASSLFGQAKLNTEAFF. The DNA for the CDR3 is TGTGCCAGCAGTTTATTCGGACAGGCGAAACTGAACACTGAAGCTTTCTTT. This chain links TRBV28 with TRBJ1-1; 7 nucleotides agree with TRBD1. CDR3 size: 17 residues. V was clipped by 1 base and J by 0 bases; unmatched bases: 8. Germline values: CDR1 MDHEN, CDR2 SYDVKM.

There are a few counts of this clonotype. The chain uses TRBV7-6 and TRBJ1-1, with TRBD1 matching 7 bases. The CDR3 is 15 residues long. V shed 5 bases and J 1 base; nucleotides not matched to a gene: 7. CDR1 SGHVS and CDR2 FNYEAQ come from the germline V gene. CDR3 nucleotide sequence: TGTGCCAGCAGCCGGAACAGGGGCCGGAACACTGAAGCTTTCTTT. Its translation: CASSRNRGRNTEAFF.

The V gene is TRBV7-9, the J gene TRBJ2-6; D is uncertain. V gave up 7 bases and J gave up 1 base, with 8 bases separating them. From germline, CDR1 is SEHNR and CDR2 FQNEAQ (reference sequence). The CDR3 spans 14 residues. CDR3 sequence: CASTSTSGANVLTF. DNA of the CDR3: TGTGCCAGCACCAGTACTTCTGGGGCCAACGTCCTGACTTTC. The full variable domain, with the rest looked up from reference TRBV7-9 and TRBJ2-6, is DTGVSQNPRHKITKRGQNVTFRCDPISEHNRLYWYRQTLGQGPEFLTYFQNEAQLEKSRLLSDRFSAERPKGSFSTLEIQRTEQGDSAMYLCASTSTSGANVLTFGAGSRLTVL.

This chain uses TRBV5-4 with TRBJ1-6; D remains unclear. The CDR3 runs to 14 residues. Germline loops: CDR1 SGHNT, CDR2 YYREEE (reference sequence). Trimming stripped 2 bases from V and 9 bases from J, with 12 bases between. CDR3 sequence reads: CASSFEASSSPLHF. Written as DNA, the CDR3 is TGTGCCAGCAGCTTCGAGGCCAGTAGTTCACCCCTCCACTTT.

The chain couples TRBV5-4 to TRBJ2-2; 8 bases are shared with TRBD2. The germline V gene encodes CDR1 SGHNT and CDR2 YYREEE (reference sequence). The V segment lost 4 bases and the J segment 6 bases; nucleotides outside the gene matches: 5. This CDR3 contains 14 residues. CDR3 coding DNA: TGTGCCAGCAGCCGTAGCGGGGCGGCCGGGGAGCTGTTTTTT. It yields the protein CASSRSGAAGELFF.

This clonotype was seen only a few times. The V gene is TRBV4-3, the J gene TRBJ2-3; TRBD1 aligns across 8 bases. This CDR3 region has 15 residues. Trimming cost V 4 bases and J 4 bases; bases outside gene matches: 7. The germline V gene encodes CDR1 LGHNA and CDR2 YSLEER. CDR3 nucleotides: TGCGCCAGCAGCCGGGAGACAGGGGACGCAGATACGCAGTATTTT. It is translated as CASSRETGDADTQYF.

This clonotype was counted at least ten times. This chain uses TRBV7-2 with TRBJ1-2; D possibly corresponds to TRBD1 (5 bases). Germline V gene data show CDR1 as SGHTA and CDR2 as FQGNSA. Trimming took off 2 bases at V and 2 bases at J, with 12 bases between the two ends. The CDR3 loop spans 15 amino acids. CDR3 amino acids: CASSLKQGLNYGYTF. In nucleotides, the CDR3 is TGTGCCAGCAGCTTAAAGCAGGGCCTAAACTATGGCTACACCTTC.

This clonotype was picked up many times. This sequence joins TRBV4-3 and TRBJ1-2, with D hard to call. There are 16 residues in the CDR3. V lost 0 bases and J lost 4, with 15 bases in between. CDR1 is LGHNA, CDR2 YSLEER, per germline. The CDR3 DNA reads TGCGCCAGCAGCCAAGATCCGGGCGAGAGAAGCTATGGCTACACCTTC. This translates into CASSQDPGERSYGYTF.

This clonotype has at least ten counts. This sequence joins TRBV3-1 and TRBJ1-1; D is undetermined. In germline, CDR1 is LGHDT, CDR2 YNNKEL (reference sequence). The CDR3 length is 17 residues. The V end was cut by 0 bases, the J end by 3 bases, with 17 bases between. CDR3 residues: CASSQDKGNSWDTEAFF. The CDR3 DNA reads TGTGCCAGCAGCCAAGATAAGGGCAACAGTTGGGACACTGAAGCTTTCTTT.

The chain has TRBV11-2 and TRBJ2-7, with TRBD2 matching 7 bases. The CDR3 is 15 amino acids. Germline V gene lookup returns CDR1 SGHAT and CDR2 FQNNGV. After removal of 0 bases from V and 4 bases from J, the junction contained 6 bases not matched to a gene. As DNA, the CDR3 is TGTGCCAGCAGCTTAGAACCAGCGGGAAGGTACGAGCAGTACTTC. As protein: CASSLEPAGRYEQYF. Using reference TRBV11-2 and TRBJ2-7 for the parts outside the CDR3, the full variable domain is EAGVAQSPRYKIIEKRQSVAFWCNPISGHATLYWYQQILGQGPKLLIQFQNNGVVDDSQLPKDRFSAERLKGVDSTLKIQPAKLEDSAVYLCASSLEPAGRYEQYFGPGTRLTVT.

This clonotype occurred many times. This chain uses TRBV7-6 with TRBJ1-1; D remains unclear. Per germline, CDR1 SGHVS and CDR2 FNYEAQ. Between the trimmed V and J ends, which lost 5 bases and 0 bases, there was a span of 13 bases. There are 15 residues in the CDR3. The CDR3 DNA reads TGTGCCAGCAGCCTGACCGAATCGATGAACACTGAAGCTTTCTTT. This codes for CASSLTESMNTEAFF.

The chain joins TRBV7-8 to TRBJ2-1; 7 bases align to TRBD1. The V and J ends lost 2 bases and 3 bases, in that order; junction bases with no gene match: 4. CDR1 and CDR2 from the germline V gene are SGHVS and FQNEAQ. The CDR3 contains 15 residues. The CDR3 protein is CASSLKGAFYNEQFF. The DNA of the CDR3 is TGTGCCAGCAGCTTAAAGGGGGCGTTCTACAATGAGCAGTTCTTC.

For this clonotype: Given a much more abundant clone one base away, this may be a read error. The rearrangement joins TRBV7-6 to TRBJ1-1; 7 nucleotides line up with TRBD1. This CDR3 contains 13 residues. The V gene end was trimmed by 3 bases and the J gene end by 3 bases; junction bases not matched to a gene: 1. CDR1 and CDR2 (germline): SGHVS, FNYEAQ. Here the CDR3 reads CASSLGQYTEAFF. CDR3 sequence (DNA): TGTGCCAGCAGCTTGGGACAGTACACTGAAGCTTTCTTT.

The table lists this clonotype with many counts. The genes are TRBV6-6 and TRBJ1-1; no clear D gene. The germline CDR1 and CDR2 sequences are MNHNY and SVGAGI (reference sequence). The CDR3 sequence is 16 residues long. V dropped 2 bases and J dropped 1 base, with 14 bases sitting between them. CDR3 sequence reads: CASSYPDGVENTEAFF. The DNA for the CDR3 is TGTGCCAGCAGTTACCCCGACGGGGTCGAGAACACTGAAGCTTTCTTT.

This clonotype was recorded many times. J is TRBJ2-1 and V is TRBV29-1, with 13 bases fitting TRBD2. The germline CDR1 and CDR2 sequences are SQVTM and ANQGSEA. CDR3 length: 16 residues. V lost 5 bases and J lost 0; bases outside the gene matches: 4. The CDR3 loop reads CSVTTSGGSSYNEQFF. Written as DNA, the CDR3 is TGCAGCGTTACGACTAGCGGGGGGAGCTCCTACAATGAGCAGTTCTTC.

This clonotype showed up just a few times. The chain carries TRBV12-3 or TRBV12-4 and TRBJ2-2, with D maybe TRBD2 (5 bases). The CDR3 covers 15 residues. Trimming pared 5 bases from V and 5 bases from J, leaving 15 bases between. Written as DNA, the CDR3 is TGTGCCAGCAGTCCCTACGCCGGGGTAACCGGGGAGCTGTTTTTT. Translating gives CASSPYAGVTGELFF.

This clonotype has more than one count but fewer than ten. The chain has TRBV2 and TRBJ2-7, with D perhaps matching TRBD1 or TRBD2 (5 bases each). CDR1 SNHLY and CDR2 FYNNEI come from the germline V gene. This CDR3 comprises 12 residues. Trimming removed 8 bases at V and 4 bases at J, with 12 bases between. The CDR3 DNA sequence: TGTGCCAGCGGCCGGGACCTGTACGAGCAGTACTTC. This encodes CASGRDLYEQYF.

This clonotype showed up just a few times. The chain has TRBV6-6 and TRBJ2-7, with 13 bases that match TRBD2. There are 14 residues in the CDR3. CDR1 and CDR2 from the germline V gene are MNHNY and SVGAGI (reference sequence). V lost 5 bases, J lost 4 bases, and 2 bases stayed unmatched. DNA of the CDR3: TGTGCCAGCAGTGGGACTAGCGGGGTGTACGAGCAGTACTTC. It codes for CASSGTSGVYEQYF.

This clonotype has a handful of counts. The chain links TRBV7-2 to TRBJ2-3; D remains unclear. Germline CDR1 reads SGHTA; CDR2 reads FQGNSA. This CDR3 comprises 14 residues. Trimming left V 1 base short and J 1 base short, with 6 bases between. The CDR3 nucleotides read TGTGCCAGCAGCTTAGACATTGGCACAGATACGCAGTATTTT. This encodes CASSLDIGTDTQYF.

This clonotype was observed many times. This chain uses TRBV28 with TRBJ1-2, with a tentative D call TRBD1 (6 bases). This CDR3 spans 12 amino acids. The germline V gene encodes CDR1 MDHEN and CDR2 SYDVKM. Between the trimmed V and J ends, which lost 5 bases and 6 bases, there was a span of 10 bases. CDR3 sequence reads: CASSREGDGYTF. CDR3 bases: TGTGCCAGCAGTCGTGAGGGGGATGGCTACACCTTC.

In its sample, this clonotype was seen many times. The genes are TRBV7-9 and TRBJ1-5; TRBD1 agrees at 9 bases. The CDR3 is 14 residues long. Germline values: CDR1 SEHNR, CDR2 FQNEAQ (reference sequence). V lost 7 bases to trimming and J lost 8 bases; unmatched junction nucleotides: 9. The CDR3: CASMPGQGGEPQHF. The CDR3 DNA reads TGTGCCAGCATGCCGGGACAGGGTGGAGAGCCCCAGCATTTT.

This clonotype was recorded at least ten times. This rearrangement joins TRBV12-3 or TRBV12-4 to TRBJ2-7; D may be TRBD1 or TRBD2 (5 bases each). V gave up 0 bases and J gave up 6 bases, with 18 bases separating them. CDR3 length: 16 residues. The CDR3 loop reads CASSLAPGTTFAEQYF. In DNA form, the CDR3 reads TGTGCCAGCAGTTTAGCCCCCGGGACCACCTTCGCCGAGCAGTACTTC.

This clonotype was seen only once. CDR3 in amino acids: CSSVTHLSLNEQFF. In DNA, the CDR3 is TGCAGCTCTGTGACACACCTCTCCCTCAATGAGCAGTTCTTC. The chain employs TRBV29-1 and TRBJ2-1; D not resolved. The CDR3 runs to 14 residues. The germline V and J ends were trimmed by 8 bases and 6 bases, with 20 bases remaining between them. Germline lookup yields CDR1 SQVTM and CDR2 ANQGSEA.

The table lists this clonotype with many counts. For the CDR3, the DNA is TGCGCCAGCAGCCAAGAGGTCAGCAATCAGCCCCAGCATTTT. It is translated as CASSQEVSNQPQHF. The rearrangement links TRBV4-3 to TRBJ1-5; D is uncertain. The CDR3 is made up of 14 amino acids. The germline V and J ends were trimmed by 0 bases and 1 base, with 4 bases remaining between them. CDR1 and CDR2 from the germline V gene are LGHNA and YSLEER.

The sample holds many counts of this clonotype. The chain carries TRBV6-5 and TRBJ1-1; tentatively, D is TRBD1 (5 bases). The CDR3 runs to 13 residues. Trimming removed 7 bases at V and 4 bases at J, with 13 bases between. CDR1 is MNHEY, CDR2 SVGAGI, per germline. CDR3 sequence reads: CASIKRGGTEAFF. The CDR3 coding sequence is TGTGCCAGCATTAAACGGGGGGGCACTGAAGCTTTCTTT.

This clonotype was seen at least ten times. The chain combines TRBV6-2 or TRBV6-3 with TRBJ1-1, with D hard to call. This CDR3 contains 14 residues. CDR1 and CDR2 (germline): MNHEY, SVGEGT. Between the trimmed V and J ends, which lost 9 bases and 4 bases, there was a span of 18 bases. CDR3 sequence (DNA): TGTGCCAGTCCCCCATCAAGATTGGGCACTGAAGCTTTCTTT. Translation: CASPPSRLGTEAFF.